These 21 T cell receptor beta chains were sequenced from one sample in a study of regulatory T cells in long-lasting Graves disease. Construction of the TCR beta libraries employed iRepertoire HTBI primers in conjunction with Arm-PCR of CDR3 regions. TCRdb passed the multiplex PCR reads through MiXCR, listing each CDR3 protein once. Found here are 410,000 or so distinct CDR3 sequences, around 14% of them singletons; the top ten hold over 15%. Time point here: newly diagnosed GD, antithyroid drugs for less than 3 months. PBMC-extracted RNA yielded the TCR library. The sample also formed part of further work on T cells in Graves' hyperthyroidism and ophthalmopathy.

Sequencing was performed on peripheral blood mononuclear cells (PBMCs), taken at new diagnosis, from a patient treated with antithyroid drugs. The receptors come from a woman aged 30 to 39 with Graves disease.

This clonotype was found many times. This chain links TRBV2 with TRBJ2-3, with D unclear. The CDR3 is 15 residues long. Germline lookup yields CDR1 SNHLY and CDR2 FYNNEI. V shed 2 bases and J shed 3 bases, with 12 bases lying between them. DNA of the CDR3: TGTGCCAGCAGTGAATTGGGTTTTTGGACAGATACGCAGTATTTT. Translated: CASSELGFWTDTQYF.

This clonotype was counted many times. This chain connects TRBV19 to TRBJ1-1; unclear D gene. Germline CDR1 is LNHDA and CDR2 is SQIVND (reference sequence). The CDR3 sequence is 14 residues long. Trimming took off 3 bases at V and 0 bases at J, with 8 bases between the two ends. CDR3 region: CASSIDDMNTEAFF. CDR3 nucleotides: TGTGCCAGTAGTATTGACGATATGAACACTGAAGCTTTCTTT.

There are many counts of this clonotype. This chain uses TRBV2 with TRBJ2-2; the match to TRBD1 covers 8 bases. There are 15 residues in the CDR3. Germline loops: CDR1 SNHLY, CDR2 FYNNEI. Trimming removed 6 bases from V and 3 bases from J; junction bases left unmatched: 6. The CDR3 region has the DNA TGTGCCAGCAGACGCCCGGACAGGGACACCGGGGAGCTGTTTTTT. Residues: CASRRPDRDTGELFF.

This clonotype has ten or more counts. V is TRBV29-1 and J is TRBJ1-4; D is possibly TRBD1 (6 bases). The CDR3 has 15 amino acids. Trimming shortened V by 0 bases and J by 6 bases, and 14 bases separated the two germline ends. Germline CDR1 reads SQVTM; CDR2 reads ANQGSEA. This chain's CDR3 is CSVEDGRGRDEKLFF. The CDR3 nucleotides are TGCAGCGTTGAAGACGGCAGGGGTCGGGATGAAAAACTGTTTTTT.

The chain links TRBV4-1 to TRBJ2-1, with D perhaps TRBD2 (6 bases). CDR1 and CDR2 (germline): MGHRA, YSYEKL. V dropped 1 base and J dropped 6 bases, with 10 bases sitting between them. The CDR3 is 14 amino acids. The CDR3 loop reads CASSQVGRGNEQFF. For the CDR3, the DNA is TGCGCCAGCAGCCAAGTCGGGAGAGGCAATGAGCAGTTCTTC.

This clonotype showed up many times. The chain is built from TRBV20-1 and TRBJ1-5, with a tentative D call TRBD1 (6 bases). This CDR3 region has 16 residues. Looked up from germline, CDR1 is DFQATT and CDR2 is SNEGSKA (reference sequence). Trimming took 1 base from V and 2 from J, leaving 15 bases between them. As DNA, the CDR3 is TGCAGTGCTAGAGTTTGGGGGGCGTCGGGCAATCAGCCCCAGCATTTT. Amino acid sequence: CSARVWGASGNQPQHF.

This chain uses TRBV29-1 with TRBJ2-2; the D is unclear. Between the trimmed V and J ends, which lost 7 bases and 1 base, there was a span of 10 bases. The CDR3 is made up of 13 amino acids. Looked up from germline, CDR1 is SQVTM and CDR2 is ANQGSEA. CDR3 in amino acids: CSAGHGNTGELFF. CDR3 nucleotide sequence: TGCAGCGCAGGCCACGGGAACACCGGGGAGCTGTTTTTT.

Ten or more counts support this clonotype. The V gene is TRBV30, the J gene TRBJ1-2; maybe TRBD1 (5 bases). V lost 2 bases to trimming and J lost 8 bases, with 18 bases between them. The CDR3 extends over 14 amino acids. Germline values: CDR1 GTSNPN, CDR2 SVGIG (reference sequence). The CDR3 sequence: CAWSSGTAPRGYTF. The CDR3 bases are TGTGCCTGGAGTTCAGGGACCGCCCCTAGAGGCTACACCTTC.

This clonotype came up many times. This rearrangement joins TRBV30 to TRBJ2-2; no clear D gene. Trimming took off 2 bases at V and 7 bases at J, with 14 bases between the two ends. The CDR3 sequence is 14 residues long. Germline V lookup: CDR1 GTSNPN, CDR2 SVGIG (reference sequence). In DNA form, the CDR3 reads TGTGCCTGGAGTTCCTTAGTGGGCTTCGGGGAGCTGTTTTTT. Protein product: CAWSSLVGFGELFF.

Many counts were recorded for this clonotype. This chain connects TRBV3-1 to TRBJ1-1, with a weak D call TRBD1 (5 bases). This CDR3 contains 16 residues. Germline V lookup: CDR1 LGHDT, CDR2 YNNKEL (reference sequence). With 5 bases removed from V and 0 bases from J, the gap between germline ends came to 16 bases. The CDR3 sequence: CASSLGTGLMNTEAFF. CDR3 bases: TGTGCCAGCAGCTTAGGAACAGGCCTGATGAACACTGAAGCTTTCTTT.

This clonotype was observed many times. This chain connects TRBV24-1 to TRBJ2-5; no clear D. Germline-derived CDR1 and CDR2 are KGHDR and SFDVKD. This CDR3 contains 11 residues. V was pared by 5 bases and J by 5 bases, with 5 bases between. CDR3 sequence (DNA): TGTGCCACCAGTGGGTCGGAGACCCAGTACTTC. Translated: CATSGSETQYF.

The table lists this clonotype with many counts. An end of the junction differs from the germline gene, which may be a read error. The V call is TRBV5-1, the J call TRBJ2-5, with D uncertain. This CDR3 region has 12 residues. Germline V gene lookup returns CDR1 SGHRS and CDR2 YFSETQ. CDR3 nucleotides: TGTGCCAGCAGCTTACGGAGAGAGACCCAGTACTTC. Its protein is CASSLRRETQYF.

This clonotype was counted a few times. CDR3 in DNA: TGTGCCAGCAGCCAACAGGGTAGGTGGGAGCAGTTCTTC. This codes for CASSQQGRWEQFF. The V gene is TRBV7-9, the J gene TRBJ2-1; tentatively, D is TRBD1 (6 bases). The CDR3 extends over 13 amino acids. Looked up from germline, CDR1 is SEHNR and CDR2 is FQNEAQ (reference sequence). Trimming pared 5 bases from V and 10 bases from J, leaving 15 bases between.

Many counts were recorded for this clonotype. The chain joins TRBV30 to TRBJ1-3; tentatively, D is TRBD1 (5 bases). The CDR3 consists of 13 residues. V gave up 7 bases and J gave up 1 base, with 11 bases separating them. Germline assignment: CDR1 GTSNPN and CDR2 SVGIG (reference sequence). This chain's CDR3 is CAYDSSSGNTIYF. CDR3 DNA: TGTGCCTATGACAGTTCTTCTGGAAACACCATATATTTT.

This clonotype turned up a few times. The chain's CDR3 is CASSLRKDLNTEAFF. CDR3 nucleotides: TGTGCCAGCAGCTTAAGAAAAGACTTGAACACTGAAGCTTTCTTT. This chain uses TRBV7-2 with TRBJ1-1; D is uncertain. CDR1 and CDR2 (germline): SGHTA, FQGNSA. This CDR3 is built from 15 residues. The ends were cut back, 2 bases at V and 0 bases at J, with 10 bases in the middle.

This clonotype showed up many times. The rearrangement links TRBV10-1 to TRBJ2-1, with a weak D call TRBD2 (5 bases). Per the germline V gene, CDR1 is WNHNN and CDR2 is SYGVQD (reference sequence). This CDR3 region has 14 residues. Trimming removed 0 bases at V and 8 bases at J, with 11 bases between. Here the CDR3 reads CASSESAARDEQFF. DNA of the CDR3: TGCGCCAGCAGTGAGTCGGCCGCGCGGGATGAGCAGTTCTTC.

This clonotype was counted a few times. CDR3: CSVGPRLGNTIYF. The CDR3 DNA reads as TGCAGCGTTGGCCCCCGACTTGGAAACACCATATATTTT. The V call is TRBV29-1, the J call TRBJ1-3; D gene ambiguous. The ends were cut back, 4 bases at V and 3 bases at J, with 10 bases in the middle. The CDR3 length is 13 residues. Germline V gene data show CDR1 as SQVTM and CDR2 as ANQGSEA.

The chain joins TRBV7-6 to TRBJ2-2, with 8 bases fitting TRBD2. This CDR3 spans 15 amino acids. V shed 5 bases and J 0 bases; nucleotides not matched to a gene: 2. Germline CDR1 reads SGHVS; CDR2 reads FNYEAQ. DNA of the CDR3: TGTGCCAGCAGCCCGACTAGCGCGAACACCGGGGAGCTGTTTTTT. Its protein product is CASSPTSANTGELFF.

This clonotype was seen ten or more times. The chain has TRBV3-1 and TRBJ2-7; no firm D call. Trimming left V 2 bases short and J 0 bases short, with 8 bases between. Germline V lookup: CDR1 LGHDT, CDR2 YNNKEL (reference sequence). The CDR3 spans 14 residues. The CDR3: CASSQRQISYEQYF. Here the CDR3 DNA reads TGTGCCAGCAGCCAAAGGCAGATCTCCTACGAGCAGTACTTC.

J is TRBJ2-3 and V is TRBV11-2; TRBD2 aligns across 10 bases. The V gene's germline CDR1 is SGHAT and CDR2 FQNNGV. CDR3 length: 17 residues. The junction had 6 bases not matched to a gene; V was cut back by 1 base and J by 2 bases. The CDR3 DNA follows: TGTGCCAGCAGCTTAGTCCCGACTAGCGGGTACACAGATACGCAGTATTTT. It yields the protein CASSLVPTSGYTDTQYF.

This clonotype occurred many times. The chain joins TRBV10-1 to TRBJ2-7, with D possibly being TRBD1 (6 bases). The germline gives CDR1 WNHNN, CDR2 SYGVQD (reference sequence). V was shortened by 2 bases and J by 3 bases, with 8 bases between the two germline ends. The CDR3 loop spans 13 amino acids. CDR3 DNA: TGCGCCAGCAGTGAGCAGGGGAACTACGAGCAGTACTTC. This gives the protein CASSEQGNYEQYF.